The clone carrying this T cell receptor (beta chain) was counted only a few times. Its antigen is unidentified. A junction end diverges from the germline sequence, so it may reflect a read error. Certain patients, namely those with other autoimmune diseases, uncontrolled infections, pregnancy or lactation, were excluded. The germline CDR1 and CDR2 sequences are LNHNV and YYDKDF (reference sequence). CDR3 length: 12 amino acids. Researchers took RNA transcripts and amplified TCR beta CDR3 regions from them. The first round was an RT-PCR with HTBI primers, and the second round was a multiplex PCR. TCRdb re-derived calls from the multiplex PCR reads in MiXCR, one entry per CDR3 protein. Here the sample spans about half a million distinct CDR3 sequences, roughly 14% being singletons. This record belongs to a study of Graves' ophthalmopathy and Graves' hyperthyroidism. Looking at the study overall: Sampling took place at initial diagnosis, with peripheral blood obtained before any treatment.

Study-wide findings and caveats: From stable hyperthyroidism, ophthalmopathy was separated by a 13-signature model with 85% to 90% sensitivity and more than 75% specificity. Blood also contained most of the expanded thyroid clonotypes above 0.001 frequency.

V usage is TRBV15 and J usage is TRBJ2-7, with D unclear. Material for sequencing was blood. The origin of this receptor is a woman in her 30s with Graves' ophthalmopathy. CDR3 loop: CATSRDKTTRHF. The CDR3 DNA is TGTGCCACCAGCAGAGATAAAACAACGAGACACTTC.